This T cell receptor (beta chain) stems from a study of blood T cells in healthy people across ages. The CDR3 runs 15 residues. V gave up 4 bases and J gave up 8 bases; unmatched junction bases: 5. Germline CDR1 reads SGHTA; CDR2 reads FQGTGA. The draw of peripheral blood yielded ten milliliters from each donor. The authors ran a second PCR of roughly 7 to 11 cycles using a sample-barcoded 5' primer and a J-beta primer mix. All samples gave at least 2.5 million CDR3-containing paired-end reads. One entry per CDR3 protein results from TCRdb running MiXCR on the 5' RACE reads. The repertoire holds approximately 780,000 distinct CDR3 sequences, roughly 24% seen once, with 2.5% to 3.5% in the top ten. The sample also formed part of further work on T cells of mothers and their children. That source notes: Material was donated by three healthy Caucasian mothers and their six children.

The chain combines TRBV7-3 with TRBJ2-1; 13 bases are a match to TRBD2. This TCR came from a boy younger than 18 in good health. The sequenced sample consisted of blood. This CDR3 is CASSWTSGGSHEQFF. The CDR3 region has the DNA TGTGCCAGCAGCTGGACTAGCGGGGGCTCGCATGAGCAGTTCTTC. Looking up the rest from reference TRBV7-3 and TRBJ2-1 gives the full variable domain: GAGVSQTPSNKVTEKGKYVELRCDPISGHTALYWYRQSLGQGPEFLIYFQGTGAADDSGLPNDRFFAVRPEGSVSTLKIQRTERGDSAVYLCASSWTSGGSHEQFFGPGTRLTVL.